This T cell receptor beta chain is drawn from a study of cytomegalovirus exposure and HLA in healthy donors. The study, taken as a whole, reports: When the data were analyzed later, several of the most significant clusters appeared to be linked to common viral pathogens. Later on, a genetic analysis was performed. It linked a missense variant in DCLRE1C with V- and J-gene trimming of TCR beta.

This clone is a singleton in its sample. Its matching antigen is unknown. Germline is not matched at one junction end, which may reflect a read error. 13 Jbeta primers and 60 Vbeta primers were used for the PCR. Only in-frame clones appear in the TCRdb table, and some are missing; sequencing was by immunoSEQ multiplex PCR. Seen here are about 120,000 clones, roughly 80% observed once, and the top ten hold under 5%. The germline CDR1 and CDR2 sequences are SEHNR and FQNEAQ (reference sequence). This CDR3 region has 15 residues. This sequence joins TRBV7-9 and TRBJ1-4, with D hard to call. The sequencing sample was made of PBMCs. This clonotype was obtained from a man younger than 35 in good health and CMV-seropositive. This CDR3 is CSSSRTPTTNEKLFF. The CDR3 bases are TGTTCCAGCAGCCGTACTCCTACAACTAATGAAAAACTGTTTTTT.